Reported below is one T cell receptor (beta chain). The target antigen is unknown. The CDR3 sequence is 15 residues long. The V gene's germline CDR1 is SGHAT and CDR2 FQDESV (reference sequence). These data belong to a study of CXCR3-negative and CXCR3-positive naive CD8 T cells. General study findings and limits: Hydrophobicity of TRB CDR3s was greater in CXCR3-positive naive cells than in CXCR3-negative naive cells.

The TRB cDNA libraries were prepared by 5' RACE with UMI labels. TCRdb re-called the 5' RACE reads and shows each CDR3 protein once, DNA omitted. The table lists about 130,000 distinct CDR3 sequences. Sample: naive CXCR3+ CD8+ T cells from blood. Subset reported: CD45RO-CCR7+CD27+CD95- naive CD8+ T cells expressing CXCR3 (TNR3+). The source of this sequence is a human donor in good health. Some clones in this sample may be carry-over from other donors' samples. V usage is TRBV11-1 and J usage is TRBJ2-1; there is no DNA to check the TCRdb D call of TRBD2. CDR3 amino acids: CASTSMGDLYNEQFF.